The source of this TCR beta chain is a study of T-cell reconstitution after alpha-beta-depleted transplantation in children. Overall study findings and caveats: It was reported that alpha-beta T cells came from several hundred expanded graft clones (about two months after transplant). Newly generated T cells supplied most T-cell counts and diversity one year post-transplant.

With regard to this clonotype: Its antigen remains unidentified.

Unique molecular identifiers were built into the TCRbeta library. TCRdb reprocessed the PCR reads via MiXCR and lists one record per CDR3 protein. The sample records under 450,000 distinct CDR3 sequences, 15% to 20% being singletons. V lost 1 base and J lost 6; bases outside the gene matches: 3. CDR3 length: 15 amino acids. Germline V gene sequence: CDR1 SGHKS, CDR2 YYEKEE (reference sequence). The sequenced sample was PBMCs, mostly from graft donor cells, obtained 360 days after TCRalphabeta/CD19-depleted stem cell transplant. The chain has TRBV5-5 and TRBJ2-1; 11 nucleotides match TRBD2. This TCR was sampled from a boy younger than two who had a stem cell transplant for Wiskott-Aldrich syndrome, so the T cells may come from the graft donor. In DNA, the CDR3 is TGTGCCAGCAGCTTGACTAGCGGGAGTATCAATGAGCAGTTCTTC. This codes for CASSLTSGSINEQFF.